This T cell receptor beta chain was documented in a study of cytomegalovirus exposure and HLA in healthy donors (dated by TCRdb to about 2017). Context from the whole study: According to an earlier analysis of 587 of the donors, about 190 million T cells yielded roughly 100 million unique TCR beta sequences and around 280 Gb of sequence data. An early release covering roughly 640 HLA-typed donors comprised approximately 300 gigabases of sequencing data and 85 million to 100 million unique TCR sequences. Of the 300 to 450 genotyped donors, less than 85% were placed in the genetic ancestry cluster associated with self-reported Caucasian donors. The study aimed to test whether signatures of past pathogen exposure could be identified by cataloging public T cell receptors. The study used immunosequencing to profile the T cell repertoires of several hundred subjects and linked those repertoires to cytomegalovirus serostatus. Besides the first cohort of roughly 660 subjects, a separate validation cohort made up of roughly 120 different subjects was used. High-throughput TCR immunosequencing, statistical association of individual TCRs with disease status, and machine learning were combined to predict cytomegalovirus infection status. A later analysis re-analyzed previously published TCR beta repertoires from 650 to 800 donors and added high-resolution HLA genotyping to study TCR occurrence patterns. Rather than drawing on any new phenotypic data, the later analysis identified candidate immune exposures from TCR beta sequences and the way those sequences occurred across donors. To decide whether each TCR beta V gene segment behaved as functional or pseudogenic, an earlier analysis of some 600 of the donors relied on high-throughput TCR beta sequencing. Alongside the repertoire data, information on donor age, sex, ethnicity and CMV serostatus was compiled. A later genetic analysis took genome-wide SNP genotypes for 398 of the 666 donors and used that subset as a discovery cohort. Every discovery cohort repertoire had been produced on one sequencing platform. Both class I and class II loci were covered by HLA typing, at four-digit resolution. The number of typed donors differed by locus: about 629-630 for A, B, C, DRB1 and DQB1; 500 to 550 for DQA1; some 590 for DPA1; and about 450 for DPB1. A few DR-DQ haplotypes were treated as single units for association and clustering because of strong linkage in the cohort. On average, 235,054 unique TCR beta nucleotide sequences were sequenced per donor among 398 genotyped donors of the cohort, with roughly 18% of those sequences being non-productive.

Comment on this clone: Its target antigen remains unknown. Per-nucleotide qualities are absent, and no much larger clonotype sits a single base away.

In total, roughly 710 healthy bone marrow donors made up the cohort. At the time of sampling, all cohort members were nominally healthy, though unrecorded immune exposures were likely present. The donor tested CMV seropositive, placing the donor among the 290 or so seropositive members of the cohort. A peripheral blood sample was collected from each donor, and TCR beta sequencing was performed on peripheral blood mononuclear cells. Genomic DNA was extracted from the blood cell samples with the Qiagen DNeasy Blood Extraction Kit. Germline trimming: 5 bases from V, 0 bases from J; junction bases outside gene matches: 7. CDR1 is given as LNHDA and CDR2 as SQIVND, both from the germline V gene (reference sequence). The CDR3 runs 17 residues from the cysteine to the phenylalanine. The retained sequence is limited to the CDR3, 51 bases, with the frame set at the first base. Library preparation employed the immunoSEQ multiplex PCR assay. The multiplex PCR relied on a mix of 60 forward primers for TCR Vbeta segments and 13 reverse primers for TCR Jbeta segments. The CDR3 region of rearranged TCR beta genes was amplified from genomic DNA by a multiplex PCR assay. The amplified TCR beta libraries were sequenced on the Illumina HiSeq System as 87-base-pair reads. The source study handled its data this way. Across the 600 to 700 repertoires, a later analysis counted about 81 million unique TCR beta chains, 9.5 million to 13 million of which were shared by at least two donors. To remove PCR and sequencing errors, raw reads were error-corrected and collapsed into unique sequences using a nearest-neighbor algorithm that merged closely related sequences. To assign V, D and J gene segments, CDR3 sequences were aligned to IMGT reference sequences. For a sequence to be retained, at least a six-nucleotide match to both a V gene segment and a J gene segment was required. Rearrangements were called productive when the CDR3 lacked stop codons and stayed in frame with V and J; all others were non-productive. CDR3 was defined according to IMGT convention as the region running from the second conserved V-encoded cysteine to the conserved J-encoded phenylalanine. The earlier analysis of 500 to 750 of the donors excluded any sequence lacking an unambiguous match to a single V gene segment. In an earlier analysis of approximately 590 of the donors, V segments were called functional above 56.7% productive rearrangements and were called segregating when the between-donor standard deviation exceeded 5%. To diagnose cytomegalovirus status from the catalog of TCR beta chain sequences, a statistical classification framework was built. In a later analysis, TCR nucleotide sequences were compared against IMGT/GENE-DB human TR gene sequences so that V and J genes could be assigned. Using the TCRdist pipeline, a later analysis assigned CDR3 sequences along with most-parsimonious VDJ recombination scenarios. A later analysis defined each TCR beta chain by its CDR3 amino acid sequence plus V-gene family, and excluded reads lacking a unique V-gene family. In a later analysis, 500 to 650 highly shared, low-generation-probability nucleotide sequences were removed to address suspected cross-contamination and a sequencing artifact. A later analysis calculated a clonal expansion index for each public chain from normalized within-repertoire ranks of inferred template counts. In a later analysis, generation probabilities were computed with a VDJ recombination model fitted to out-of-frame rearrangements, and the resulting probabilities were checked against IGoR. Hypergeometric tests were used in a later analysis to score TCR-TCR, TCR-HLA and TCR-CMV co-occurrence, with a repertoire-size bias correction applied to the TCR pairs. To estimate false discovery rates, a later analysis permuted the HLA or CMV assignments 20 times. In a later analysis, co-occurring TCRs were grouped using DBSCAN, and TCRdist sequence similarity was added for clustering within HLA-allele-positive subsets. Co-occurrence clustering excluded repertoires with fewer than 30,000 or more than 120,000 public chains, plus five with anomalous nucleotide sharing. This is the immuneACCESS table as TCRdb keeps it, with only in-frame sequences that have V and J called. A part of the clones is gone; compared with another copy, unresolved V genes explain less than half, and the rest is unexplained. V, J and clone size reflect that table, while D and trimming were determined from the DNA. For this sample the table gives 140,000 to 150,000 clones, of which around 80% were detected only once. Approximately 9.7% of the sample comes from the top ten.

Results the study describes overall, beyond this receptor: Most TCR sequences were seen in very few donors, while some public TCRs were found in many individuals. The authors suggested that the approach could potentially be extended to other disease states and immunological phenotypes. At a false discovery rate of 0.05, a later analysis linked fewer than 20,000 TCR beta sequences to specific HLA alleles. Sequencing depth was assumed to be roughly uniform across donors in the presence/absence analyses, though that assumption may not hold. The classifier was reported to diagnose cytomegalovirus status with high specificity and sensitivity in both the original and validation cohorts. Because some donors lacked HLA typing at each locus, the association tests relied only on the typed subset. A further reported finding was that TCR beta sequences accurately predicted the HLA-A and HLA-B alleles for most subjects in the first cohort. Linkage disequilibrium might explain the correlated functional status among segregating V segments, but an unknown experimental factor could not be ruled out. In a later analysis, most CMV-associated TCR beta chains were found to appear HLA-restricted, with HLA associations seemingly driven largely by CMV exposure. Some IMGT-functional V segments, including TRBV6-2 and TRBV6-3, could not be told apart with the 87-base-pair reads, so those segments were excluded. In vitro tests confirmed that a few of the cytomegalovirus-associated TCR beta chains recognize cytomegalovirus antigens. A later analysis found that TCR association rates varied across HLA loci, with DRB1 alleles showing the most associated TCRs and HLA-C alleles the fewest. In a later genetic analysis, a missense DCLRE1C variant was associated with V-gene and J-gene trimming of TCR beta chains, and the association was replicated in an independent cohort. Compared with equally common non-associated chains, HLA-associated TCR beta chains in a later analysis were more clonally expanded and had lower generation probabilities. Because counts were too low, roughly 18 rarely observed V segments, including chromosome 9 orphons, were left out of the earlier analysis of approximately 580 of the donors. A cluster of highly shared sequence variants was judged likely to represent a technical artifact of the sequencing pipeline. The study gave a list of more than 150 TCR beta chains associated with cytomegalovirus. Compared with the approximately 720-donor mean, donors in an Asian-associated ancestry cluster had fewer N-insertions in productive TCRs, according to a later genetic analysis. Only TCR beta chains were sequenced in this cohort, and the absence of alpha or paired-chain data limited detectable features. Immune exposure information for the cohort was limited to CMV serostatus. Broadly in line with IMGT annotations, most TCR beta V segments showed up in productive rearrangements about 90% or about 30% of the time in an earlier analysis of several hundred of the donors. Several of the top co-occurrence clusters appeared to be linked to parvovirus B19, influenza, CMV and Epstein-Barr virus, according to a later analysis. When HLA alleles, especially DR and DQ, strongly co-occurred, attributing TCR associations to individual alleles was difficult.

Sequencing used PBMCs. The sequence links TRBV19 to TRBJ1-3; TRBD1 fits 10 bases in the junction. This TCR was sampled from a woman in her sixties or seventies in good health and CMV-seropositive. The CDR3 protein is CASSPGTGVPSGNTIYF. The DNA reads as follows: TGTGCCAGTAGTCCGGGGACAGGGGTTCCCTCTGGAAACACCATATATTTT.